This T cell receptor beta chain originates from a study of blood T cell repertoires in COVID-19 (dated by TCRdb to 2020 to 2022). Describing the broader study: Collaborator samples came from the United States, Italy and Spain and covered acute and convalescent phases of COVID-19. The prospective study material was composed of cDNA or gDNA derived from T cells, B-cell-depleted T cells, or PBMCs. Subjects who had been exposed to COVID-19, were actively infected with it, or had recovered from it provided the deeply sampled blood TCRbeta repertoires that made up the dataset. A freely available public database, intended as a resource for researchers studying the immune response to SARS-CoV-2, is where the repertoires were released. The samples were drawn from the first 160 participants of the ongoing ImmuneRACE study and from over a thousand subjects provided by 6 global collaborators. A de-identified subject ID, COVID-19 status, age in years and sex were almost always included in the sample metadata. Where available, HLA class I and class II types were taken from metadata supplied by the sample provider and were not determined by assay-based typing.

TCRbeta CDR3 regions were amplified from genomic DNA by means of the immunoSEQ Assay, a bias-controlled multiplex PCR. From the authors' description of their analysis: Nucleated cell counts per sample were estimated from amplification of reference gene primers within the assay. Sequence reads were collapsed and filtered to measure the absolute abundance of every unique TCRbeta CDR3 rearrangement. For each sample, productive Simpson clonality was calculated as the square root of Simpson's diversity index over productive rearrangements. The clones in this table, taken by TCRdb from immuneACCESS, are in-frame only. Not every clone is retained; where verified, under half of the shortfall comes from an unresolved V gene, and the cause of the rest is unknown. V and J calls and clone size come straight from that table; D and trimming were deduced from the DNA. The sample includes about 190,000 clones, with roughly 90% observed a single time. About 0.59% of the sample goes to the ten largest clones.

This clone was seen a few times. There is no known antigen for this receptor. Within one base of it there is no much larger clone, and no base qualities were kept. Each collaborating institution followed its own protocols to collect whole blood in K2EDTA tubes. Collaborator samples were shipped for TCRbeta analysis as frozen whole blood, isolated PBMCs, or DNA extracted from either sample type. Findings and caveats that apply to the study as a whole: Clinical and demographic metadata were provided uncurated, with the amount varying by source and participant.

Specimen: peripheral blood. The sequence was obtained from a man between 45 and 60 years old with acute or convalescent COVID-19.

The CDR3 here reads CASSPSQRISDEQYF. The DNA sequence follows: TGCGCCAGCAGCCCCAGCCAGCGTATAAGCGACGAGCAGTACTTC. The V gene is TRBV5-1 and the J gene is TRBJ2-7; too little of a D gene remains to name it. V and J lose 4 bases and 5 bases, and a span of 19 bases separates them. The CDR3 spans 15 residues, from the cysteine through the phenylalanine. Only CDR3 DNA is held: 45 bases, read in frame from base 1. As encoded in the germline V gene, CDR1 is SGHRS while CDR2 is YFSETQ.